The clone carrying this T cell receptor (beta chain) has just a few counts. The trim removed 1 base at V and 3 bases at J, leaving 5 bases unmatched. Germline V gives CDR1 SQVTM, CDR2 ANQGSEA. The length of the CDR3 is 15 residues. Every isolated RNA sample was fully reverse transcribed, so sequencing captured expressed TCRB transcripts. TCRdb's copy holds only in-frame clones and misses some; the assay was immunoSEQ multiplex PCR. Of 900,000 or so clones in the sample, about 17% were seen once. This entry comes from a study of beta chain features in type 1 diabetes. The specimen sequenced was naive CD4+ T cells from blood. The V and J genes are TRBV29-1 and TRBJ2-4; 8 bases match TRBD1. The TCR comes from a woman between 18 and 30 years old in good health. The CDR3 loop is CSVEVFRGLKNIQYF. In DNA form, the CDR3 reads TGCAGCGTTGAAGTGTTCAGGGGGCTCAAAAACATTCAGTACTTC.